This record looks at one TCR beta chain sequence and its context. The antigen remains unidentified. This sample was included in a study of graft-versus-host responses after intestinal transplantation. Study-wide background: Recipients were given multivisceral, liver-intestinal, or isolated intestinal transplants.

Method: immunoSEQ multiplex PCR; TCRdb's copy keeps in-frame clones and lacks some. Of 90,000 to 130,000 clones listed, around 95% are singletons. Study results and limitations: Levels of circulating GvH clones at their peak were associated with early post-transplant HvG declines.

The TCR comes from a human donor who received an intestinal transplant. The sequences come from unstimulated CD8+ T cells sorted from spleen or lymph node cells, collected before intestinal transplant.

Written as DNA, the CDR3 is TGTGCCAGTAGATTGGACGGAACCTACGAGCAGTACTTC. It is translated as CASRLDGTYEQYF. The V gene is TRBV19, the J gene TRBJ2-7; D is unclear. Germline CDR1 reads LNHDA; CDR2 reads SQIVND (reference sequence). V lost 6 bases to trimming and J lost 2 bases, with 11 bases between them. The CDR3 sequence is 13 residues long.